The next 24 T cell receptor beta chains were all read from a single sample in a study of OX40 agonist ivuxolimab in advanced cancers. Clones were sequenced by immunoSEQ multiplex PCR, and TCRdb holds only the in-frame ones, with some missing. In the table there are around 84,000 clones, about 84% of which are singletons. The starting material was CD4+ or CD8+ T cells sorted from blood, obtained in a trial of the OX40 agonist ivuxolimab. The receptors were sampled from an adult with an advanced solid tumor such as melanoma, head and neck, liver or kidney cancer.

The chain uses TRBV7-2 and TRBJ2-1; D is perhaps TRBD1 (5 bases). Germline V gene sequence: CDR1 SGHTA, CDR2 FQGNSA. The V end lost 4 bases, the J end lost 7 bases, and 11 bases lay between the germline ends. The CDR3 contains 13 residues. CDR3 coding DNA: TGTGCCAGCAGCTCGCTTAGGGGTAATGAGCAGTTCTTC. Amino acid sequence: CASSSLRGNEQFF. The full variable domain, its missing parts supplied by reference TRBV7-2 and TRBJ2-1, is GAGVSQSPSNKVTEKGKDVELRCDPISGHTALYWYRQSLGQGLEFLIYFQGNSAPDKSGLPSDRFSAERTGGSVSTLTIQRTQQEDSAVYLCASSSLRGNEQFFGPGTRLTVL.

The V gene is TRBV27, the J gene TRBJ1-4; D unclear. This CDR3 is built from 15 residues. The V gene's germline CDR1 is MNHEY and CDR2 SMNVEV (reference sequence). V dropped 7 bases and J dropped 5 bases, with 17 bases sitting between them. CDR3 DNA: TGTGCCAGCATGTCTACCCAGGCCGTCAATGAAAAACTGTTTTTT. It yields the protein CASMSTQAVNEKLFF.

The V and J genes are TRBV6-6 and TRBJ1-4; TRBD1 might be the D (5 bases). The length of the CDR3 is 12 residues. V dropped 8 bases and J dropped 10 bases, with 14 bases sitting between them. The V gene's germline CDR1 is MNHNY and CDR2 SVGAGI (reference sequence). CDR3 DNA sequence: TGTGCCAGCCTTGGGGACTCCCGAAAACTGTTTTTT. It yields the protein CASLGDSRKLFF.

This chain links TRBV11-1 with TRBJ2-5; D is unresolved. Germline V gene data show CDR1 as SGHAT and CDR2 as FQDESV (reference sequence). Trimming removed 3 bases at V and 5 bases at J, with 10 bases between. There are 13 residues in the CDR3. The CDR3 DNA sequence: TGTGCCAGCAGCTTTCAACGTACGGAGACCCAGTACTTC. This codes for CASSFQRTETQYF.

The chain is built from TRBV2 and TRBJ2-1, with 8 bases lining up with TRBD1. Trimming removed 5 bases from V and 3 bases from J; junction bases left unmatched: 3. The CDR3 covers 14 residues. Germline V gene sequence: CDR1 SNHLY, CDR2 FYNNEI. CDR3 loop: CASSRGQGYNEQFF. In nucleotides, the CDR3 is TGTGCCAGCAGTCGAGGACAGGGCTACAATGAGCAGTTCTTC.

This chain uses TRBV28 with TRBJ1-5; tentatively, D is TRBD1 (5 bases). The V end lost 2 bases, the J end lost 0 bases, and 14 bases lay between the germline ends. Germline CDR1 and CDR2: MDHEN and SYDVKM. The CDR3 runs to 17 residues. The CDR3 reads CASSLKQLGVSNQPQHF. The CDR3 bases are TGTGCCAGCAGTTTAAAACAGCTGGGGGTTAGCAATCAGCCCCAGCATTTT.

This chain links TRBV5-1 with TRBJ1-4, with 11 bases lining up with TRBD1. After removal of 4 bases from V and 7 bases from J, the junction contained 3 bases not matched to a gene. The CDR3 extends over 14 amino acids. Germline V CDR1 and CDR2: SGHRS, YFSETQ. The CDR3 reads CASSPGTGGEKLFF. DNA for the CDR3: TGCGCCAGCAGCCCAGGGACAGGGGGTGAAAAACTGTTTTTT.

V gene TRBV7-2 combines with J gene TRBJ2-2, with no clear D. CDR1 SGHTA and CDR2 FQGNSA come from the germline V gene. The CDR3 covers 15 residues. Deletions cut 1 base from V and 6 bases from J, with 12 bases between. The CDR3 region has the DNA TGTGCCAGCAGCTTAGGGCCTCGGCTAGCCGGGGAGCTGTTTTTT. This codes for CASSLGPRLAGELFF.

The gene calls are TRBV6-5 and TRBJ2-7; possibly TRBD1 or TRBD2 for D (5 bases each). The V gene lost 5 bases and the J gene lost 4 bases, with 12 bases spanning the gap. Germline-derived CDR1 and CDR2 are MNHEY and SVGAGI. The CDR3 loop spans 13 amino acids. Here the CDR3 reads CASSLLGGYEQYF. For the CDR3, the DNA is TGTGCCAGCAGTCTTCTTGGGGGTTACGAGCAGTACTTC.

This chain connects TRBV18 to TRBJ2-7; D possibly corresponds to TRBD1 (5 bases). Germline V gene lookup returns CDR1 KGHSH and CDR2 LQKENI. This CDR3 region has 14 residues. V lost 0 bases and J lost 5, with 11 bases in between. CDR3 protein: CASSPPGRAHEQYF. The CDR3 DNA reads TGTGCCAGCTCACCACCGGGCAGGGCCCACGAGCAGTACTTC.

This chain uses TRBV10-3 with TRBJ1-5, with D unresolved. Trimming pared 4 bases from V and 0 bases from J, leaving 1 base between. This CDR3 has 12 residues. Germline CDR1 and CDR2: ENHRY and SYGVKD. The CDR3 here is CAISASNQPQHF. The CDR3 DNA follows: TGTGCCATCAGTGCTAGCAATCAGCCCCAGCATTTT.

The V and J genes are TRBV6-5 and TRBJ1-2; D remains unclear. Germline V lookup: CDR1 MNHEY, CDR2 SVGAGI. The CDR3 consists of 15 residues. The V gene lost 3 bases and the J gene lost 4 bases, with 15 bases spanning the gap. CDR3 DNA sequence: TGTGCCAGCAGTTATCGGCGACTTTCCCCCTATGGCTACACCTTC. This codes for CASSYRRLSPYGYTF.

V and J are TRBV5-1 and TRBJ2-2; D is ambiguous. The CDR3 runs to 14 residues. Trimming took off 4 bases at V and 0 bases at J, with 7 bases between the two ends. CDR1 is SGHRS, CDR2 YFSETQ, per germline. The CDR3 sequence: CASSAPANTGELFF. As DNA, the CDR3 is TGCGCCAGCAGCGCCCCGGCGAACACCGGGGAGCTGTTTTTT.

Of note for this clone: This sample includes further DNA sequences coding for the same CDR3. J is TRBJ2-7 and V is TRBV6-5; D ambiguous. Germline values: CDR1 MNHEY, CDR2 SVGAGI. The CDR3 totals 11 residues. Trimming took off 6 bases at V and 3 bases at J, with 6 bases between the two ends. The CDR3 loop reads CASSSFYEQYF. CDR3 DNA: TGTGCCAGCAGCTCCTTCTACGAGCAGTACTTC.

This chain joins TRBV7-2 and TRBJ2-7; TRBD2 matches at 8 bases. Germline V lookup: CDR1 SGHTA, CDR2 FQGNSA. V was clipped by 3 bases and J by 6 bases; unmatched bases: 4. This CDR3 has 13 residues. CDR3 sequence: CASSFAGGGEQYF. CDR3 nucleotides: TGTGCCAGCAGCTTCGCGGGGGGCGGCGAGCAGTACTTC.

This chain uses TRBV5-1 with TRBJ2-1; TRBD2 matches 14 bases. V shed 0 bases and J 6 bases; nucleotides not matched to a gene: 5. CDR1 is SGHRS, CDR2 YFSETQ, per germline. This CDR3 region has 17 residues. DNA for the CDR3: TGCGCCAGCAGCTTGGCTCAGACTAGCGGGGGGGCCAATGAGCAGTTCTTC. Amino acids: CASSLAQTSGGANEQFF.

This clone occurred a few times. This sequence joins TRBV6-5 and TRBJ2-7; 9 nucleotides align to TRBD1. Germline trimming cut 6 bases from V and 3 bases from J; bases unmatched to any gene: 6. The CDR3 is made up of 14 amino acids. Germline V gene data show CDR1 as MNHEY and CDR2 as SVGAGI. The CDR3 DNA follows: TGTGCCAGCAGCCAGCGGGACAGGGTCTACGAGCAGTACTTC. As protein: CASSQRDRVYEQYF.

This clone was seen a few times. The CDR3 DNA follows: TGCGCCAGCAGCCAGAACTTGCAGGGGGTCGCGCCCCAGCATTTT. This sequence encodes CASSQNLQGVAPQHF. The rearrangement uses TRBV4-1 and TRBJ1-5; 7 positions agree with TRBD1. V lost 3 bases, J lost 9 bases, and 11 bases stayed unmatched. Germline CDR1 is MGHRA and CDR2 is YSYEKL. The CDR3 is 15 amino acids.

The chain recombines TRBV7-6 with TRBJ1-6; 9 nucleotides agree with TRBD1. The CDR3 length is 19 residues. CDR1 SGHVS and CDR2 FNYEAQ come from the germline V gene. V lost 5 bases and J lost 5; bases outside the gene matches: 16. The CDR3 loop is CASSLLPSGQGLDNSPLHF. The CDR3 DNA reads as TGTGCCAGCAGCCTCCTCCCGTCGGGACAGGGACTTGATAATTCACCCCTCCACTTT. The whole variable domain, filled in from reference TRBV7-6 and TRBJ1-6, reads GAGVSQSPRYKVTKRGQDVALRCDPISGHVSLYWYRQALGQGPEFLTYFNYEAQQDKSGLPNDRFSAERPEGSISTLTIQRTEQRDSAMYRCASSLLPSGQGLDNSPLHFGNGTRLTVT.

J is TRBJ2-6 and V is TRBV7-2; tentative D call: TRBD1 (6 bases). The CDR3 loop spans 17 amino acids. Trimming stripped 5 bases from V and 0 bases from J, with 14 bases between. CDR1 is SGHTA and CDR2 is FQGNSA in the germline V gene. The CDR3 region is CASSRTTGISGANVLTF. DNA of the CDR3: TGTGCCAGCAGCCGGACGACAGGCATCTCTGGGGCCAACGTCCTGACTTTC. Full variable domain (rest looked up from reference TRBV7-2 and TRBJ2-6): GAGVSQSPSNKVTEKGKDVELRCDPISGHTALYWYRQSLGQGLEFLIYFQGNSAPDKSGLPSDRFSAERTGGSVSTLTIQRTQQEDSAVYLCASSRTTGISGANVLTFGAGSRLTVL.

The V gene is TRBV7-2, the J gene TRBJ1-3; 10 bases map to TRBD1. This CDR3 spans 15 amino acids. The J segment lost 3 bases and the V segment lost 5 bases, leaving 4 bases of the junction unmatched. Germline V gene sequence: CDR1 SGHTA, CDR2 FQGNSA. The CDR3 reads CASSLDRGLGNTIYF. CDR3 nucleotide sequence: TGTGCCAGCAGCCTCGACAGGGGGCTTGGAAACACCATATATTTT.

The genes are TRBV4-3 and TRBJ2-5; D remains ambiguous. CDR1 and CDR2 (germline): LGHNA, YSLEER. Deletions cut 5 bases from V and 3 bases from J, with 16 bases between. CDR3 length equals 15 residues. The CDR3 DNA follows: TGCGCCAGCAGCTTCTTGGGTGGTAGGAAAGAGACCCAGTACTTC. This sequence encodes CASSFLGGRKETQYF.

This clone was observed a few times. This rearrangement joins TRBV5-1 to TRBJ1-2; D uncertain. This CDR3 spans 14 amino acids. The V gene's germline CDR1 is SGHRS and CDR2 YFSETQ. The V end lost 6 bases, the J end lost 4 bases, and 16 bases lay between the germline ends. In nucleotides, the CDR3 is TGCGCCAGCACCCCTCAAGACGGCACCTATGGCTACACCTTC. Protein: CASTPQDGTYGYTF.

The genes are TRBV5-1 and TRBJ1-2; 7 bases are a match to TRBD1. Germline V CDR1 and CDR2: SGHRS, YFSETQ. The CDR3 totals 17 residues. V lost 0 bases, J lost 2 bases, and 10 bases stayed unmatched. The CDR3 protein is CASSLGAAGQSNYGYTF. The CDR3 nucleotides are TGCGCCAGCAGCTTGGGGGCCGCGGGACAGTCGAACTATGGCTACACCTTC. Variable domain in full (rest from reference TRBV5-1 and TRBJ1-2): KAGVTQTPRYLIKTRGQQVTLSCSPISGHRSVSWYQQTPGQGLQFLFEYFSETQRNKGNFPGRFSGRQFSNSRSEMNVSTLELGDSALYLCASSLGAAGQSNYGYTFGSGTRLTVV.